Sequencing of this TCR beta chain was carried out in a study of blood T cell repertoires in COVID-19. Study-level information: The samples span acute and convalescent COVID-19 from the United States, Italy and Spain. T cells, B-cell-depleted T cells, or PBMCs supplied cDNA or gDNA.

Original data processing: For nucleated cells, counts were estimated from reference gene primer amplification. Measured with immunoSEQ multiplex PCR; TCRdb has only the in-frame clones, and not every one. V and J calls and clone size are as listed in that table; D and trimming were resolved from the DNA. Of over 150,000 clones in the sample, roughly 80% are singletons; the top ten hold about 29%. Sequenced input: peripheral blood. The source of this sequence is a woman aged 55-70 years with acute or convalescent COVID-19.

This CDR3 reads CASSLDGLAGEQYF. The CDR3 bases are TGTGCCAGCAGCTTAGACGGACTAGCCGGCGAGCAGTACTTC. This sequence joins TRBV7-3 and TRBJ2-7; 8 bases agree with TRBD2. Unmatched junction bases numbered 6, after V lost 2 bases and J lost 6 bases. This CDR3 region has 14 residues. Germline-derived CDR1 and CDR2 are SGHTA and FQGTGA.